Shown below are 23 T cell receptor beta chains from a single sample sequenced in a study of identical twins. TCRdb redid the calling of the 5' RACE reads with MiXCR, one entry per CDR3 protein. The table shows 1.5 million to 2 million distinct CDR3 sequences, with roughly 35% occurring only once. Sequencing was done on a sample of cord blood. These receptors were obtained from a newborn girl in good health.

This clonotype has a count of ten or more. The chain couples TRBV29-1 to TRBJ1-2; perhaps TRBD1 as D (5 bases). V was shortened by 3 bases and J by 7 bases, with 21 bases between the two germline ends. The CDR3 has 15 residues. Germline CDR1 SQVTM, CDR2 ANQGSEA. The CDR3 sequence is CSVDRSSLGEAGYTF. The DNA of the CDR3 is TGCAGCGTTGATAGATCTTCTTTAGGGGAGGCTGGCTACACCTTC.

A few counts support this clonotype. This rearrangement joins TRBV6-6 to TRBJ1-4; D is perhaps TRBD1 (5 bases). Germline CDR1 and CDR2: MNHNY and SVGAGI (reference sequence). With 4 bases removed from V and 4 bases from J, the gap between germline ends came to 13 bases. The CDR3 spans 15 residues. The CDR3 protein is CASSSLGPSNEKLFF. CDR3 coding DNA: TGTGCCAGCAGTTCCCTGGGACCGAGTAATGAAAAACTGTTTTTT.

The sample holds one count of this clonotype. The chain joins TRBV12-3 or TRBV12-4 to TRBJ2-3, with unresolved D. The germline V and J ends were trimmed by 9 bases and 4 bases, with 11 bases remaining between them. CDR3 size: 12 residues. CDR3 nucleotide sequence: TGTGCCAGTCGGATAGGATCAGATACGCAGTATTTT. Protein: CASRIGSDTQYF.

The sample holds a few counts of this clonotype. V gene TRBV24-1 combines with J gene TRBJ2-1; 9 nucleotides line up with TRBD1. In germline, CDR1 is KGHDR, CDR2 SFDVKD. The V and J ends lost 3 bases and 4 bases, in that order; junction bases with no gene match: 3. The length of the CDR3 is 15 residues. The DNA for the CDR3 is TGTGCCACCAGTGATCCGGGGACAGGGTACAATGAGCAGTTCTTC. This sequence encodes CATSDPGTGYNEQFF.

The V and J genes are TRBV5-1 and TRBJ2-1; D is perhaps TRBD1 (5 bases). Germline V gene data show CDR1 as SGHRS and CDR2 as YFSETQ. Trimming took 5 bases from V and 4 from J, leaving 13 bases between them. The CDR3 covers 14 residues. Written as DNA, the CDR3 is TGCGCCAGCAGAATGCAGGGAAGATACAATGAGCAGTTCTTC. As protein: CASRMQGRYNEQFF.

This clonotype was seen only a few times. This chain uses TRBV10-2 with TRBJ2-2; D is undetermined. Trimming left V 0 bases short and J 8 bases short, with 7 bases between. This CDR3 spans 13 amino acids. The germline V gene has CDR1 WSHSY and CDR2 SAAADI. CDR3 in amino acids: CASSESRVGELFF. CDR3 DNA: TGCGCCAGCAGTGAGTCGCGAGTGGGGGAGCTGTTTTTT.

This chain uses TRBV18 with TRBJ1-3; D is unclear. V shed 8 bases and J shed 4 bases, with 9 bases lying between them. The CDR3 runs to 12 residues. Germline CDR1 KGHSH, CDR2 LQKENI. The CDR3 loop reads CASSPGGNTIYF. In nucleotides, the CDR3 is TGTGCCAGCAGCCCAGGAGGAAACACCATATATTTT.

A few counts support this clonotype. J is TRBJ2-3 and V is TRBV7-8, with TRBD1 matching over 10 bases. The ends lost 1 base at V and 3 bases at J; junction bases unmatched: 4. From germline, CDR1 is SGHVS and CDR2 FQNEAQ. The CDR3 loop spans 16 amino acids. Here the CDR3 DNA reads TGTGCCAGCAGCTTAGTGTCGGGACAGGGGACAGATACGCAGTATTTT. This sequence encodes CASSLVSGQGTDTQYF.

The CDR3 DNA is TGTGCCAGCAGCCACGAGGCTAGTACCTACGAGCAGTACTTC. It translates to CASSHEASTYEQYF. V and J are TRBV6-8 and TRBJ2-7; D is undetermined. This CDR3 region has 14 residues. Germline lookup yields CDR1 MNHGY and CDR2 SAAAGT. V lost 6 bases and J lost 2, with 14 bases in between.

This clonotype has a handful of counts. The chain is built from TRBV4-2 and TRBJ2-3; 9 bases are shared with TRBD2. The CDR3 runs to 19 residues. With 0 bases clipped from V and 6 bases from J, the junction kept 16 bases outside the gene matches. The V gene's germline CDR1 is LGHNA and CDR2 YNFKEQ. CDR3 region: CASSQDNWGSGSRMDTQYF. CDR3 DNA: TGTGCCAGCAGCCAAGATAATTGGGGTAGCGGGAGCCGGATGGATACGCAGTATTTT.

The table lists this clonotype with a few counts. The rearrangement links TRBV7-2 to TRBJ1-4; TRBD1 is a possible D gene (6 bases). The V gene lost 1 base and the J gene lost 0 bases, with 15 bases spanning the gap. The germline V gene has CDR1 SGHTA and CDR2 FQGNSA. This CDR3 comprises 18 residues. In DNA, the CDR3 is TGTGCCAGCAGCTTAGTGTTGGGCAGGGGACCAACTAATGAAAAACTGTTTTTT. This gives the protein CASSLVLGRGPTNEKLFF.

The chain carries TRBV25-1 and TRBJ2-7, with 8 bases lining up with TRBD2. CDR3 length: 17 amino acids. Germline CDR1 and CDR2: MGHDK and SYGVNS. Unmatched junction bases numbered 12, after V lost 5 bases and J lost 0 bases. The DNA of the CDR3 is TGTGCCAGCAGTCCATACCCCAACACTAGCGGCTCCTACGAGCAGTACTTC. Its translation is CASSPYPNTSGSYEQYF.

This chain uses TRBV10-3 with TRBJ1-1, with TRBD1 as a possible D gene (5 bases). Deletions cut 4 bases from V and 0 bases from J, with 9 bases between. The germline V gene has CDR1 ENHRY and CDR2 SYGVKD. The CDR3 has 14 amino acids. The CDR3 nucleotides read TGTGCCATCAGTGGTGGACACATGAACACTGAAGCTTTCTTT. Translated: CAISGGHMNTEAFF.

This clonotype has a handful of counts. The chain recombines TRBV29-1 with TRBJ2-7; tentatively, D is TRBD1 (7 bases). Trimming cost V 0 bases and J 3 bases, with 18 bases left between them. The CDR3 has 16 amino acids. The germline V gene encodes CDR1 SQVTM and CDR2 ANQGSEA. DNA for the CDR3: TGCAGCGTTGAAGACCCGGACAGGAAGGGAGGCTACGAGCAGTACTTC. It yields the protein CSVEDPDRKGGYEQYF.

This clonotype was seen only a few times. The genes are TRBV28 and TRBJ2-4; a possible D gene is TRBD2 (6 bases). Trimming pared 4 bases from V and 4 bases from J, leaving 20 bases between. This CDR3 is built from 17 residues. Germline-derived CDR1 and CDR2 are MDHEN and SYDVKM. The CDR3 coding sequence is TGTGCCAGCAGTTCCCTTGGGGGGAGAGGAGGGAAAAACATTCAGTACTTC. This translates into CASSSLGGRGGKNIQYF.

V gene TRBV20-1 combines with J gene TRBJ2-7; D gene ambiguous. The germline CDR1 and CDR2 sequences are DFQATT and SNEGSKA (reference sequence). With 2 bases removed from V and 3 bases from J, the gap between germline ends came to 8 bases. The CDR3 loop spans 12 amino acids. CDR3 residues: CSARIQHYEQYF. As DNA, the CDR3 is TGCAGTGCTAGAATTCAACACTACGAGCAGTACTTC.

The V call is TRBV25-1, the J call TRBJ2-3; D may be TRBD1 (5 bases). V was trimmed by 2 bases and J by 2 bases, leaving 14 bases between them. The CDR3 sequence is 16 residues long. Germline assignment: CDR1 MGHDK and CDR2 SYGVNS. CDR3 sequence: CASSEEQGLHTDTQYF. Here the CDR3 DNA reads TGTGCCAGCAGTGAAGAGCAGGGCCTCCACACAGATACGCAGTATTTT.

This clonotype was detected a few times. The genes are TRBV24-1 and TRBJ2-1; 11 bases are a match to TRBD2. V trimming: 3 bases; J trimming: 5 bases; junction bases outside the gene matches: 5. Looked up from germline, CDR1 is KGHDR and CDR2 is SFDVKD. The CDR3 is 16 residues long. The CDR3 DNA is TGTGCCACCAGTGATCCCGGGACTAGCGGTAACAATGAGCAGTTCTTC. Translating gives CATSDPGTSGNNEQFF.

Comments on this clonotype: A much larger clone is a single base away; this may be a read error. The chain links TRBV20-1 to TRBJ1-2; unclear D gene. CDR1 and CDR2 from the germline V gene are DFQATT and SNEGSKA (reference sequence). The CDR3 totals 11 residues. Between the trimmed V and J ends, which lost 2 bases and 5 bases, there was a span of 6 bases. The CDR3 DNA reads as TGCAGTGCTAGAAGGGAGTATGGCTACACCTTC. Translation: CSARREYGYTF.

This sequence joins TRBV20-1 and TRBJ2-7; 9 nucleotides match TRBD2. Germline CDR1 is DFQATT and CDR2 is SNEGSKA (reference sequence). V shed 0 bases and J 3 bases; nucleotides not matched to a gene: 6. The CDR3 extends over 15 amino acids. CDR3 DNA sequence: TGCAGTGCTAGAGAGCCGGGACTAGCTCGCTACGAGCAGTACTTC. This encodes CSAREPGLARYEQYF.

This clonotype was counted a few times. V usage is TRBV24-1 and J usage is TRBJ2-1, with 11 positions matching TRBD2. Trimming removed 4 bases from V and 7 bases from J; junction bases left unmatched: 5. Germline CDR1 is KGHDR and CDR2 is SFDVKD. This CDR3 region has 15 residues. CDR3 DNA sequence: TGTGCCACCAGTGAGTTTAGCGGGAGGGGGAATGAGCAGTTCTTC. This encodes CATSEFSGRGNEQFF.

This chain links TRBV6-1 with TRBJ2-7, with D hard to call. The germline CDR1 and CDR2 sequences are MNHNS and SASEGT. The CDR3 covers 16 residues. The germline V and J ends were trimmed by 2 bases and 0 bases, with 14 bases remaining between them. The CDR3 coding sequence is TGTGCCAGCAGTGAAAGTGTAGGAGCGCCCTCCTACGAGCAGTACTTC. Translated: CASSESVGAPSYEQYF.

Only a few counts were recorded for this clonotype. The rearrangement links TRBV11-2 to TRBJ1-1; D not resolved. V was shortened by 6 bases and J by 3 bases, with 14 bases between the two germline ends. Germline V gives CDR1 SGHAT, CDR2 FQNNGV. The CDR3 runs to 14 residues. The CDR3 protein is CASRIQPLDTEAFF. CDR3 DNA sequence: TGTGCCAGCAGGATACAGCCCTTAGACACTGAAGCTTTCTTT.